This T cell receptor beta chain stems from a study of CD8+CD57+ T cells in acquired aplastic anemia. Overall study: DNA per sorted CD4+ or CD8+ sample ranged about 0.2 to 30 ug, averaging around 3.1 ug. Study-wide findings and caveats: More than 25 was the count of CD8+ CDR3 sequences that patients shared with controls. Significance was not reached for CD8+ Simpson's diversity between patients and controls.

This clonotype was seen only once. No antigen is known for it. One junction end disagrees with the germline gene, perhaps due to a read error. The sequenced patients had an expansion of CD8+CD57+ cells seen by flow cytometry. Every one of the patients had aplastic anemia (severe, acquired). Germline lookup yields CDR1 SNHLY and CDR2 FYNNEI. This CDR3 is 12 amino acids long. CDR3 and TCR beta VDJ profiling relied on genomic DNA as the template. TCRdb reprocessed the reads with MiXCR, giving one entry per CDR3 protein. This table has 260,000 or so distinct CDR3 sequences, less than 85% appearing once. The source of this sequence is a human donor with aplastic anemia. Sequenced: sorted CD4+, CD8+, or CD8+CD57+ T cells (not recorded which) from PBMCs. The chain carries TRBV2 and TRBJ2-2; weak D call: TRBD2 (5 bases). CDR3 in amino acids: CASSWVPGEQFF. In DNA, the CDR3 is TGTGCCAGCAGCTGGGTCCCCGGGGAGCAGTTTTTT.